This record covers a single T cell receptor (beta chain). Its antigen is not yet known. No qualities accompany the bases; no much larger clone lies one base away. The record originates from a study of cytomegalovirus exposure and HLA in healthy donors (dated by TCRdb to about 2017). Notes on the research overall: According to a later analysis, the 110 or so validation repertoires were produced on the same platform as the approximately 620 repertoires of the first cohort. The aim of the study was to test whether cataloging public T cell receptors could identify signatures of past pathogen exposure. Along with the roughly 710-subject first cohort, a separate validation cohort of over 90 different subjects was used. The study combined high-throughput TCR immunosequencing, statistical association of individual TCRs with disease status, and machine learning to predict cytomegalovirus infection status. Points the paper makes about the study in general: A total of 150 to 200 TCR beta chains were listed by the study as associated with cytomegalovirus. A few of the identified cytomegalovirus-associated TCR beta chains were confirmed in vitro to be specific for cytomegalovirus antigens. While some public TCRs were present in many individuals, most TCR sequences turned up only very rarely across donors. The validation cohort had no HLA typing available for a later analysis, so co-occurrence within that cohort was assessed over all 130 or so repertoires. The authors suggested that the approach could potentially be extended to other disease states and immunological phenotypes. The classifier was reported to diagnose cytomegalovirus status with high specificity and sensitivity in both the original and validation cohorts. A later analysis found that TCRs clustered in the first cohort also tended to co-occur in the 95 to 150 validation repertoires, with approximately 94% of cluster scores above 0.

Library method: the immunoSEQ multiplex PCR assay. The published analysis was carried out like this. A statistical classification framework was built to diagnose cytomegalovirus status from the catalog of TCR beta chain sequences. TCRdb carries this immuneACCESS record with in-frame sequences only. Its versions omit some clonotypes, under half of them owing to an unresolved V gene in the studies checked, with the rest unexplained. V and J calls and clone size are those listed in that table; D and trimming were worked out from the DNA. Within this sample are about 360,000 clones, with roughly 89% of them counted one time only. The ten largest account for approximately 0.86% of the sample. The donors belonged to the validation cohort of about 120 subjects, which was separate from the roughly 670-subject first cohort. The CDR3 contains 11 residues, cysteine and phenylalanine counted. The DNA shown is the 33-base CDR3, in frame from base 1. Cut back by 7 bases and 5 bases, the V and J ends lie 8 bases apart. The germline V gene supplies CDR1 SGHRS and CDR2 YFSETQ.

The clonotype was recovered from a woman aged 18-29 years in good health and CMV-seronegative. The V and J genes are TRBV5-1 and TRBJ2-3, with the D gene too uncertain to name. Sequenced material: PBMCs. The CDR3 protein is CASAELDTQYF. The nucleotide sequence reads TGCGCCAGCGCTGAGCTAGATACGCAGTATTTT.